A selection of T cell receptor beta chains follows, all from one sample in a study of Graves' ophthalmopathy and Graves' hyperthyroidism. TCRdb processed the multiplex PCR reads anew with MiXCR; each CDR3 protein has one entry. The sample yields about 210,000 distinct CDR3 sequences, approximately 28% seen once. Material for sequencing was peripheral blood. These receptors were taken from a man aged 45-65 years with Graves' ophthalmopathy. CDR3s include the opening cysteine and the closing phenylalanine or tryptophan. D genes are given only for firm matches. Size is omitted from some rows. Given values are once, few, many or a class for expanded clones.

j_call clone_size v_call d_call cdr3_nt cdr3_aa
TRBJ2-4 many TRBV5-5 . TGTGCCAGCAGCAGCACGGGACATAATTTGGACATTCAGTACTTC CASSSTGHNLDIQYF
TRBJ2-5 many TRBV30 . TGTGCCTGGAGTCAACAGGACAACAGACCTCAAGAGACCCAGTACTTC CAWSQQDNRPQETQYF
TRBJ1-2 many TRBV28 . TGTGCCAGCAGGGCTCCTCGGGACACCCGGAGGGGCTACACCTTC CASRAPRDTRRGYTF
TRBJ1-5 many TRBV19 . TGTGCCAGTAGTACAGACCCCGACGAGGTCGGCAATCAGCCCCAGCATTTT CASSTDPDEVGNQPQHF
TRBJ2-7 many TRBV20-1 TRBD2 TGCAGTGCTCACTCACTAGCGGGTTCCTACGAGCAGTACTTC CSAHSLAGSYEQYF
TRBJ1-1 many TRBV20-1 TRBD1 TGCAGTGCTCCAAGCCCTCGGACAGGGATGAACACTGAAGCTTTCTTT CSAPSPRTGMNTEAFF
TRBJ2-7 . TRBV7-9 . TGTGCCAGCAGCTTTCAGTATCCCACCTACGAGCAGTACTTC CASSFQYPTYEQYF
TRBJ1-1 . TRBV6-2/TRBV6-3 . TGTGCCAGCAGTTATTCGAGACAGAACACTGAAGCTTTCTTT CASSYSRQNTEAFF
TRBJ2-7 many TRBV28 TRBD1 TGTGCCAGCAGTGCACCGCTCGGGACAGGTGAGCAGTACTTC CASSAPLGTGEQYF
TRBJ2-7 many TRBV12-3/TRBV12-4 . TGTGCCAGCAGTTCGATAGGATACGCCTACGAGCAGTACTTC CASSSIGYAYEQYF
TRBJ1-1 . TRBV6-1 . TGTGCCAGCAGGGGGACCGGGATGAACACTGAAGCTTTCTTT CASRGTGMNTEAFF
TRBJ2-5 many TRBV7-8 . TGTGCCAGCAGCTTAGTAAGAGAGACCCAGTACTTC CASSLVRETQYF
TRBJ1-2 many TRBV11-2 . TGTGCCAGCAGCTTAGATGGGGGGCAAGACTATGGCTACACCTTC CASSLDGGQDYGYTF
TRBJ1-1 few TRBV12-3/TRBV12-4 . TGTGCCAGCAGTTTATGGGGTGATGACACTGAAGCTTTCTTT CASSLWGDDTEAFF
TRBJ1-5 . TRBV6-1 . TGTGCCAGCAGTATCCGGGACGGTAGCAATCAGCCCCAGCATTTT CASSIRDGSNQPQHF
TRBJ1-2 many TRBV7-2 . TGTGCCAGCAGCTTAGACACCTTTAACTATGGCTACACCTTC CASSLDTFNYGYTF
TRBJ2-5 few TRBV2 . TGTGCCAGCAGTGCCTTACGAAGCGAAGAGACCCAGTACTTC CASSALRSEETQYF
TRBJ1-5 many TRBV30 . TGTGCCTGGAGTGCGGGTGCAAATCAGCCCCAGCATTTT CAWSAGANQPQHF
TRBJ2-5 many TRBV12-3/TRBV12-4 TRBD2 TGTGCCAGCAGTCCCCGCCAGCGGGGGGGAGAAGAGACCCAGTACTTC CASSPRQRGGEETQYF
TRBJ1-2 many TRBV3-1 . TGTGCCAGCAGCCAAGGAGGTATGGGTCACTATGGCTACACCTTC CASSQGGMGHYGYTF
TRBJ2-5 few TRBV20-1 TRBD1 TGCGGAGCGTGGGACAGGCTAGCGGAGACCCAGTACTTC CGAWDRLAETQYF
TRBJ2-5 many TRBV6-1 . TGTGCCAGCAGTCCCGTCGGGAGTACTGAGACCCAGTACTTC CASSPVGSTETQYF
TRBJ1-2 many TRBV11-2 . TGTGCCAGCAGCTTAGATAAGGGCGGCTACACCTTC CASSLDKGGYTF
TRBJ2-4 . TRBV6-2/TRBV6-3 TRBD2 TGTGCCAGCAGTTATTCCGGGACTAGCGGAGCAGTCGGGAGTGTTGACATTCAGTACTTC CASSYSGTSGAVGSVDIQYF
TRBJ2-3 many TRBV6-1 . TGTGCCAGCAGTGAGAGGGAATCAACTTGGGATACGCAGTATTTT CASSERESTWDTQYF
TRBJ2-2 many TRBV4-1 TRBD2 TGCGCCAGCAGACCTAGCGGAAAATCGAACACCGGGGAGCTGTTTTTT CASRPSGKSNTGELFF
TRBJ2-7 many TRBV2 . TGTGCCAGCAGAATACAGGGAAGGAGCTACGAGCAGTACTTC CASRIQGRSYEQYF
TRBJ1-1 many TRBV25-1 . TGTGCCAGCAGTGAATCCCTGAACACTGAAGCTTTCTTT CASSESLNTEAFF
TRBJ2-7 many TRBV5-1 TRBD2 TGCGCCAGCAGCTTGGCTAGGACTAGCGGGGAAAGCTCCTACGAGCAGTACTTC CASSLARTSGESSYEQYF
TRBJ2-7 . TRBV6-1 . TGTGCCAGCAGTGTCTCCGGGCCGAGGGGGGACGAGCAGTACTTC CASSVSGPRGDEQYF
TRBJ1-1 . TRBV14 . TGTGCCAGCAGCCAAGTAGCTGTGGGGGATCGCTTCTTT CASSQVAVGDRFF
TRBJ1-1 . TRBV10-2 . TGCGCCAGCAGTGAGTCTCAGGGGCGCACTGAAGCTTTCTTT CASSESQGRTEAFF
TRBJ2-5 many TRBV9 . TGTGCCAGCAGCCCCGACTGGCGGGAAGAGACCCAGTACTTC CASSPDWREETQYF
TRBJ2-7 . TRBV6-5 TRBD1 TGTGCCAGCAGTTACTTTAGGACAGGCGCACGCTACGAGCAGTACTTC CASSYFRTGARYEQYF
TRBJ1-2 . TRBV6-2/TRBV6-3 . TGTGCCAGCAGTTACATCCAGTCCGGCTACACCTTC CASSYIQSGYTF
TRBJ2-7 many TRBV5-1 TRBD1 TGCGCCAGGACACCCCCGTGGGACAGGATCTCCTACGAGCAGTACTTC CARTPPWDRISYEQYF
TRBJ2-7 many TRBV29-1 TRBD2 TGCAGCGTCGGTCTACTAGCGGTTCCCTACGAGCAGTACTTC CSVGLLAVPYEQYF
TRBJ1-1 many TRBV12-3/TRBV12-4 TRBD1 TGTGCCAGCAGTTTAGGAGGGGGCCTCGCTGAAGCTTTCTTT CASSLGGGLAEAFF